This T cell receptor (beta chain) was identified during a study of post-analysis software for immune sequencing data. At the level of the study: The patients showed relapsing-remitting, secondary progressive and progressive-relapsing multiple sclerosis courses. Findings and caveats of the study: Samples from a shared batch, those prepared together, strongly co-clustered by F measure. Significantly decreased normalized Chao1 diversity was recorded for multiple sclerosis patients relative to controls. Five TRBV segments occurring more often in patients than controls included TRBV5-6, TRBV5-1 and TRBV20-1.

There are 14 residues in the CDR3. The germline V gene encodes CDR1 SGHTA and CDR2 FQGTGA. Trimming stripped 2 bases from V and 7 bases from J, with 14 bases between. With regard to this clonotype: Its antigen is as yet unknown.

Carried by the TCR beta cDNA libraries were unique molecular identifiers. The yield from roughly 1 to 10 million T cells was approximately 500,000 cDNA molecules in total. TCRdb analysed the PCR reads with MiXCR anew, one entry per CDR3 protein. The data show about 430,000 distinct CDR3 sequences, 30% to 45% seen once. Material for sequencing was blood. The sequence was obtained from a girl aged 2-15 years with multiple sclerosis. This rearrangement joins TRBV7-3 to TRBJ1-1; TRBD1 is a possible D gene (5 bases). This CDR3 reads CASSLVGRQGEAFF. In nucleotides, the CDR3 is TGTGCCAGCAGCTTAGTGGGGCGGCAAGGTGAAGCTTTCTTT.